This passage covers 28 T cell receptor beta chains from one sample sequenced in a study of cytomegalovirus exposure and HLA in healthy donors. This PCR relied on a set of 60 Vbeta primers and 13 Jbeta primers. The method was immunoSEQ multiplex PCR; TCRdb's version includes in-frame clones alone and lacks a portion of them. The table has some 150,000 clones, around four fifths seen once. The sample consisted of PBMCs. The receptor set was obtained from a woman aged 50 to 60 in good health and CMV-seronegative.

This chain connects TRBV27 to TRBJ2-7; TRBD2 agrees at 9 bases. CDR1 and CDR2 from the germline V gene are MNHEY and SMNVEV (reference sequence). The length of the CDR3 is 16 residues. V gave up 6 bases and J gave up 7 bases; unmatched junction bases: 16. This CDR3 reads CASSSQNAGGLGEQYF. The CDR3 region has the DNA TGTGCCAGCAGCTCTCAAAACGCGGGAGGGCTGGGAGAGCAGTACTTC.

This clone was seen a few times. The V and J genes are TRBV5-1 and TRBJ1-4; 9 bases line up with TRBD1. Germline lookup yields CDR1 SGHRS and CDR2 YFSETQ. V lost 0 bases to trimming and J lost 8 bases; unmatched junction nucleotides: 5. The CDR3 is 15 residues long. CDR3 sequence reads: CASSLVGTGQEKLFF. The CDR3 coding sequence is TGCGCCAGCAGCTTGGTGGGGACAGGGCAAGAAAAACTGTTTTTT. Together with reference TRBV5-1 and TRBJ1-4, the CDR3 gives the full variable domain: KAGVTQTPRYLIKTRGQQVTLSCSPISGHRSVSWYQQTPGQGLQFLFEYFSETQRNKGNFPGRFSGRQFSNSRSEMNVSTLELGDSALYLCASSLVGTGQEKLFFGSGTQLSVL.

This chain joins TRBV5-1 and TRBJ2-1; 11 nucleotides agree with TRBD2. In germline, CDR1 is SGHRS, CDR2 YFSETQ. CDR3 size: 14 residues. V was clipped by 4 bases and J by 5 bases; unmatched bases: 2. CDR3 sequence (DNA): TGCGCCAGCAGCGTACTAGCGGGAGACAATGAGCAGTTCTTC. This gives the protein CASSVLAGDNEQFF.

CDR3 DNA: TGTGCCAGCGGGGAGGGCTACGAGCAGTACTTC. Amino acids: CASGEGYEQYF. The chain is built from TRBV28 and TRBJ2-7, with 7 bases fitting TRBD2. J gave up 3 bases and V 8 bases, and 1 base lay outside the gene matches. The germline V gene encodes CDR1 MDHEN and CDR2 SYDVKM. CDR3 length equals 11 residues.

In its sample, this clone was seen once. V usage is TRBV10-3 and J usage is TRBJ2-7, with 14 bases that match TRBD2. This CDR3 has 17 residues. With V trimmed by 11 bases and J by 3 bases, 15 bases remained unmatched. CDR1 ENHRY and CDR2 SYGVKD come from the germline V gene. This CDR3 reads CAVGTSGSISPNYEQYF. As DNA, the CDR3 is TGTGCCGTCGGGACTAGCGGGAGTATCTCCCCCAACTACGAGCAGTACTTC.

A few counts support this clone. The J gene is TRBJ2-7, the V gene TRBV4-3; D gene ambiguous. The germline gives CDR1 LGHNA, CDR2 YSLEER. V lost 4 bases and J 0 bases, leaving 7 bases between the germline ends. The CDR3 contains 13 residues. CDR3 nucleotides: TGCGCCAGCAGCCCGTACATCTCCTACGAGCAGTACTTC. This encodes CASSPYISYEQYF.

The chain joins TRBV27 to TRBJ1-1; the D gene is possibly TRBD1 (6 bases). The CDR3 totals 16 residues. The germline V gene has CDR1 MNHEY and CDR2 SMNVEV (reference sequence). V lost 0 bases to trimming and J lost 0 bases, with 11 bases between them. The CDR3 spells CASSLSRGTMNTEAFF. For the CDR3, the DNA is TGTGCCAGCAGTTTATCGAGGGGGACCATGAACACTGAAGCTTTCTTT.

J is TRBJ2-7 and V is TRBV4-3, with 12 bases lining up with TRBD2. This CDR3 spans 20 amino acids. Germline V gene data show CDR1 as LGHNA and CDR2 as YSLEER. Trimming cost V 0 bases and J 2 bases; bases outside gene matches: 14. The CDR3 sequence is CASSQEEVLAGGLAAYEQYF. The CDR3 nucleotides read TGCGCCAGCAGCCAAGAAGAGGTCCTAGCGGGGGGGCTGGCGGCCTACGAGCAGTACTTC.

The V gene is TRBV30, the J gene TRBJ1-1, with a possible D match to TRBD1 (5 bases). CDR1 GTSNPN and CDR2 SVGIG come from the germline V gene (reference sequence). With 3 bases removed from V and 3 bases from J, the gap between germline ends came to 14 bases. The CDR3 is 14 amino acids. The CDR3: CAWSPGTPDTEAFF. DNA for the CDR3: TGTGCCTGGAGCCCCGGGACTCCGGACACTGAAGCTTTCTTT.

The genes are TRBV5-8 and TRBJ2-7; unclear D gene. This CDR3 spans 15 amino acids. Germline loops: CDR1 SGHTS, CDR2 YDEGEE. Trimming pared 4 bases from V and 0 bases from J, leaving 14 bases between. The CDR3 DNA reads as TGTGCCAGCAGCCGCCCCTACGTTAGCTCCTACGAGCAGTACTTC. Residues: CASSRPYVSSYEQYF.

The CDR3 is CASSFGRGMNTEAFF. The CDR3 bases are TGTGCCAGCAGTTTCGGCAGGGGGATGAACACTGAAGCTTTCTTT. V is TRBV27 and J is TRBJ1-1; 7 positions match TRBD1. The V gene's germline CDR1 is MNHEY and CDR2 SMNVEV (reference sequence). The CDR3 spans 15 residues. J lost 0 bases, V lost 3 bases, and 4 bases had no gene match.

This clone was counted only a few times. The rearrangement joins TRBV18 to TRBJ2-7, with 8 bases identical to TRBD1. Germline V CDR1 and CDR2: KGHSH, LQKENI. CDR3 size: 14 residues. Unmatched junction bases numbered 8, after V lost 4 bases and J lost 6 bases. This CDR3 reads CASSLGQGASEQYF. The DNA of the CDR3 is TGTGCCAGCTCACTCGGGCAGGGGGCAAGCGAGCAGTACTTC.

The chain employs TRBV19 and TRBJ2-7; D possibly corresponds to TRBD2 (5 bases). The V end lost 6 bases, the J end lost 6 bases, and 12 bases lay between the germline ends. The V gene's germline CDR1 is LNHDA and CDR2 SQIVND (reference sequence). The CDR3 contains 12 residues. As DNA, the CDR3 is TGTGCCAGTAGCAAGGACTCAAGCGAGCAGTACTTC. It specifies CASSKDSSEQYF.

V usage is TRBV4-3 and J usage is TRBJ2-3; D is perhaps TRBD2 (5 bases). Germline V gene sequence: CDR1 LGHNA, CDR2 YSLEER. V was pared by 2 bases and J by 7 bases, with 10 bases between. This CDR3 has 13 amino acids. CDR3 sequence: CASSQKLDNTQYF. CDR3 bases: TGCGCCAGCAGCCAAAAACTAGATAATACGCAGTATTTT.

This clone was counted a few times. The chain carries TRBV28 and TRBJ1-6, with 8 bases aligning to TRBD1. The CDR3 contains 14 residues. The J segment lost 7 bases and the V segment lost 6 bases, leaving 5 bases of the junction unmatched. From germline, CDR1 is MDHEN and CDR2 SYDVKM. The CDR3 is CASREGQANSPLHF. CDR3 DNA sequence: TGTGCCAGCAGAGAGGGACAGGCGAATTCACCCCTCCACTTT.

The V call is TRBV4-3, the J call TRBJ2-1, with D possibly TRBD1 on 5 matching bases. The CDR3 extends over 14 amino acids. Germline V gene sequence: CDR1 LGHNA, CDR2 YSLEER. Trimming left V 4 bases short and J 3 bases short, with 10 bases between. The CDR3 protein is CASSPSDSYNEQFF. The CDR3 region has the DNA TGCGCCAGCAGCCCCTCCGACAGCTACAATGAGCAGTTCTTC.

The chain joins TRBV19 to TRBJ1-4; 7 nucleotides line up with TRBD1. The CDR3 length is 13 residues. In germline, CDR1 is LNHDA, CDR2 SQIVND (reference sequence). With 11 bases clipped from V and 0 bases from J, the junction kept 3 bases outside the gene matches. The DNA for the CDR3 is TGTGCCGGACAGGATCCAACTAATGAAAAACTGTTTTTT. Translated: CAGQDPTNEKLFF.

This clone was seen repeatedly, ten times or more. The CDR3 DNA follows: TGCGCCAGCAGCCAAGATGGAGGGACAGGGGGGTCTGAAGCTTTCTTT. It translates to CASSQDGGTGGSEAFF. The chain recombines TRBV4-3 with TRBJ1-1, with 11 bases identical to TRBD1. V dropped 0 bases and J dropped 6; count of bases not matched to a gene: 6. Germline CDR1 is LGHNA and CDR2 is YSLEER. This CDR3 comprises 16 residues.

In this sample, this clone turned up a few times. The J gene is TRBJ2-1, the V gene TRBV14; possibly TRBD1 for D (6 bases). V lost 5 bases and J lost 3, with 8 bases in between. This CDR3 is built from 13 residues. Germline assignment: CDR1 SGHDN and CDR2 FVKESK. The CDR3 region is CASSWGLYNEQFF. CDR3 nucleotides: TGTGCCAGCAGCTGGGGGCTCTACAATGAGCAGTTCTTC.

This sequence joins TRBV5-6 and TRBJ1-2, with D possibly TRBD1 on 6 matching bases. This CDR3 comprises 13 residues. Germline V CDR1 and CDR2: SGHDT, YYEEEE. Trimming removed 1 base at V and 12 bases at J, with 16 bases between. Here the CDR3 DNA reads TGTGCCAGCAGCTTGACAGGGCGGCCTAGTGACACCTTC. Its translation: CASSLTGRPSDTF.

The V and J genes are TRBV18 and TRBJ1-6, with TRBD1 matching over 7 bases. Germline CDR1 and CDR2: KGHSH and LQKENI. The CDR3 is made up of 16 amino acids. The V gene end was trimmed by 2 bases and the J gene end by 9 bases; junction bases not matched to a gene: 10. CDR3 sequence: CASSPKRTGEGSPLHF. In DNA form, the CDR3 reads TGTGCCAGCTCACCAAAGAGGACAGGAGAGGGTTCACCCCTCCACTTT.

The V call is TRBV9, the J call TRBJ2-2; a possible D gene is TRBD1 (6 bases). Germline CDR1 and CDR2: SGDLS and YYNGEE. The ends were cut back, 5 bases at V and 5 bases at J, with 7 bases in the middle. The CDR3 has 12 amino acids. CDR3 bases: TGTGCCAGCAGTAGGGGGACCGGGGAGCTGTTTTTT. Encoded protein: CASSRGTGELFF. The entire variable domain, with the rest obtained from reference TRBV9 and TRBJ2-2, is as follows: DSGVTQTPKHLITATGQRVTLRCSPRSGDLSVYWYQQSLDQGLQFLIQYYNGEERAKGNILERFSAQQFPDLHSELNLSSLELGDSALYFCASSRGTGELFFGEGSRLTVL.

The gene calls are TRBV29-1 and TRBJ2-5, with D possibly matching TRBD2 (6 bases). V was shortened by 5 bases and J by 2 bases, with 12 bases between the two germline ends. The CDR3 has 13 amino acids. Germline V gives CDR1 SQVTM, CDR2 ANQGSEA. CDR3 sequence: CSVFAGGQETQYF. The CDR3 bases are TGCAGCGTTTTCGCCGGGGGACAAGAGACCCAGTACTTC.

The rearrangement joins TRBV27 to TRBJ1-5; 8 positions match TRBD1. Unmatched junction bases numbered 4, after V lost 2 bases and J lost 4 bases. The germline gives CDR1 MNHEY, CDR2 SMNVEV (reference sequence). This CDR3 region has 15 residues. CDR3 amino acids: CASSLRTGRNQPQHF. The CDR3 bases are TGTGCCAGCAGTTTAAGGACAGGGAGGAATCAGCCCCAGCATTTT.

The chain employs TRBV4-3 and TRBJ2-4; D may be TRBD1 (6 bases). From germline, CDR1 is LGHNA and CDR2 YSLEER. Trimming removed 0 bases from V and 6 bases from J, with 18 bases in between. The CDR3 runs to 17 residues. CDR3 loop: CASSQDRTVRYGNIQYF. DNA of the CDR3: TGCGCCAGCAGCCAAGATCGGACAGTCCGTTATGGAAACATTCAGTACTTC.

The V call is TRBV7-8, the J call TRBJ1-6, with D unresolved. CDR3 length: 15 residues. CDR1 is SGHVS and CDR2 is FQNEAQ in the germline V gene. The V gene lost 0 bases and the J gene lost 7 bases, with 10 bases spanning the gap. The CDR3 loop reads CASSLAWQVNSPLHF. In DNA form, the CDR3 reads TGTGCCAGCAGCTTAGCTTGGCAGGTCAATTCACCCCTCCACTTT.

This clone was seen a single time. V usage is TRBV5-1 and J usage is TRBJ1-4; 10 bases are a match to TRBD1. The length of the CDR3 is 14 residues. With 2 bases clipped from V and 8 bases from J, the junction kept 3 bases outside the gene matches. Germline loops: CDR1 SGHRS, CDR2 YFSETQ. For the CDR3, the DNA is TGCGCCAGCAGCTTAGACAGGGGGCACGAAAAACTGTTTTTT. Protein sequence: CASSLDRGHEKLFF.

This clone was picked up a small number of times. V usage is TRBV5-4 and J usage is TRBJ2-3, with D perhaps TRBD2 (5 bases). Trimming took off 4 bases at V and 1 base at J, with 7 bases between the two ends. The CDR3 sequence is 13 residues long. The germline V gene has CDR1 SGHNT and CDR2 YYREEE (reference sequence). The CDR3 nucleotides are TGTGCCAGCAGCCCCGGGGGCACAGATACGCAGTATTTT. Translation: CASSPGGTDTQYF.